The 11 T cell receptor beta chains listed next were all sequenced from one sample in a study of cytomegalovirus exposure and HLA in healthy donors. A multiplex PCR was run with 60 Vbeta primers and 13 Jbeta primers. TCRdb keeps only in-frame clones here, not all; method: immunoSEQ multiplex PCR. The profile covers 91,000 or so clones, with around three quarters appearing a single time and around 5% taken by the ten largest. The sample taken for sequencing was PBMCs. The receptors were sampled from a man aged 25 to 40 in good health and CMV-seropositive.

CDR3 in DNA: TGTGCCAGCAGCTTACCTCCCGCGGGGGGTCTGGAAGAGCAGTACGTC. It specifies CASSLPPAGGLEEQYV. This sequence joins TRBV7-8 and TRBJ2-7, with 8 nucleotides matching TRBD2. V lost 2 bases and J lost 7; bases outside the gene matches: 13. Germline assignment: CDR1 SGHVS and CDR2 FQNEAQ. The CDR3 totals 16 residues.

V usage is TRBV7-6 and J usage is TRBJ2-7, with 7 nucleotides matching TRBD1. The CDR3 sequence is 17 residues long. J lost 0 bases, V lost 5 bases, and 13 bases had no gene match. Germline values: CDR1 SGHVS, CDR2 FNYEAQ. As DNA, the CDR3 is TGTGCCAGCAGCCCCCTACAGACAGGGTCGAGCTCCTACGAGCAGTACGTC. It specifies CASSPLQTGSSSYEQYV.

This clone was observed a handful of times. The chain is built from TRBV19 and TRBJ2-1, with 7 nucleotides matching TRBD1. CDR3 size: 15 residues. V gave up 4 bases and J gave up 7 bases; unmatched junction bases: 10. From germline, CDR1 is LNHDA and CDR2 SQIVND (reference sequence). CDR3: CASSTLPTGMNEQFF. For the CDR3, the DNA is TGTGCCAGTAGTACCCTCCCGACAGGGATGAATGAGCAGTTCTTC.

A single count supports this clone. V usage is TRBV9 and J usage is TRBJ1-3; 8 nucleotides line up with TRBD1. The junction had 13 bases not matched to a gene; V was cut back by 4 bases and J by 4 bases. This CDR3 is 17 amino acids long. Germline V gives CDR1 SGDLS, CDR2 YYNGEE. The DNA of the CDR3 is TGTGCCAGCAGCCCCACTCGACAGGGGTCGTCCGGAAACACCATATATTTT. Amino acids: CASSPTRQGSSGNTIYF.

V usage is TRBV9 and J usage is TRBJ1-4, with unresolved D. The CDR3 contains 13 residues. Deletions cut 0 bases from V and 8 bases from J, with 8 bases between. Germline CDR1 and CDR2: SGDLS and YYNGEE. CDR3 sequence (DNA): TGTGCCAGCAGCGTAGCTTCCGGGGAAAAACTGTTTTTT. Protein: CASSVASGEKLFF.

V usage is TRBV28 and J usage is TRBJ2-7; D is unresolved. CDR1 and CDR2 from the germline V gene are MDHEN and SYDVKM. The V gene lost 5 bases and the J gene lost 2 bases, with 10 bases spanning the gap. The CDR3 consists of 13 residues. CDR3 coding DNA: TGTGCCAGCAGTACAGAGTACCCCTACGAGCAGTACTTC. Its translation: CASSTEYPYEQYF.

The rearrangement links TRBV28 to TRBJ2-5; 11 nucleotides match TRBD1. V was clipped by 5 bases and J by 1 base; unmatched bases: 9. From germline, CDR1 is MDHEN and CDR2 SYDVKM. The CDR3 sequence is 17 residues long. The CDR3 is CASSGGGTGGPQETQYF. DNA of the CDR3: TGTGCCAGCAGTGGGGGGGGGACAGGGGGACCCCAAGAGACCCAGTACTTC.

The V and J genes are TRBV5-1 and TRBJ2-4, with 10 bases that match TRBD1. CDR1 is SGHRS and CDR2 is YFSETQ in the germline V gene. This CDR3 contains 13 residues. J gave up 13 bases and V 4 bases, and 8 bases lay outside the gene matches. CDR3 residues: CASSEGQGTIQYF. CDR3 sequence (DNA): TGCGCCAGCAGCGAGGGACAGGGGACAATCCAGTACTTC.

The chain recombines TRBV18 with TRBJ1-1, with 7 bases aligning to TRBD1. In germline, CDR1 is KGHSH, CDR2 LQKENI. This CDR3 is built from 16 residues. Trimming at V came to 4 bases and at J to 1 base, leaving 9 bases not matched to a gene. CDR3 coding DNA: TGTGCCAGCTCACAGAACAGGGGAAAGGGGAACACTGAAGCTTTCTTT. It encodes CASSQNRGKGNTEAFF.

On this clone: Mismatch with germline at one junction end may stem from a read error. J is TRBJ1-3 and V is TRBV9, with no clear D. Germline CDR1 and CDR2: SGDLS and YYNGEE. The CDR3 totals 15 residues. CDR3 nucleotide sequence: TGTGCCAGCGGCGTAGATGGCTCCTCTGGAAACACCATATATTTT. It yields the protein CASGVDGSSGNTIYF.

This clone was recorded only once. The DNA for the CDR3 is TGTGCCAGCAGCCCGCGACTGTGGGTGGACAATGAGCAGTTCTTC. It encodes CASSPRLWVDNEQFF. The chain recombines TRBV4-2 with TRBJ2-1; D is uncertain. Trimming shortened V by 4 bases and J by 5 bases, and 15 bases separated the two germline ends. The germline V gene encodes CDR1 LGHNA and CDR2 YNFKEQ. This CDR3 has 15 residues.